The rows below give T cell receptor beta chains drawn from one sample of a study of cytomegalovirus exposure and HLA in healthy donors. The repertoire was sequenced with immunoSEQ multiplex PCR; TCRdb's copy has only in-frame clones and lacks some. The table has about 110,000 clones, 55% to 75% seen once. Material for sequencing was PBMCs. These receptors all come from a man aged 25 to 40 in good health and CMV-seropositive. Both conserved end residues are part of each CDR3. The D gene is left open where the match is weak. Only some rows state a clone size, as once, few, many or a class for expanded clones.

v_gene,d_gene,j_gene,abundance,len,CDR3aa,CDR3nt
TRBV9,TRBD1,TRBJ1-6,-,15,CASSAGQALRSPLHF,TGTGCCAGCAGCGCTGGACAGGCTCTGAGGTCACCCCTCCACTTT
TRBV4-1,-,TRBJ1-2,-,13,CASSQVLNYGYTF,TGCGCCAGCAGCCAAGTCCTGAACTATGGCTACACCTTC
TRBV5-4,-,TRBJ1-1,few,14,CASSPVGGAPEAFF,TGTGCCAGCAGTCCCGTCGGAGGCGCGCCTGAAGCTTTCTTT
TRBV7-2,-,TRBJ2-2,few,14,CASSLIYPTGELFF,TGTGCCAGCAGCTTAATCTACCCCACCGGGGAGCTGTTTTTT
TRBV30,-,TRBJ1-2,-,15,CAWTVGTRDYYGYTF,TGTGCCTGGACCGTAGGGACAAGGGATTATTATGGCTACACCTTC
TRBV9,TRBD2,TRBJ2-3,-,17,CASSVAGGLAGTDTQYF,TGTGCCAGCAGCGTAGCTGGGGGACTAGCGGGCACAGATACGCAGTATTTT
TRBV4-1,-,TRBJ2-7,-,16,CASSQDQGTASYEQYF,TGCGCCAGCAGCCAAGATCAAGGCACAGCCTCCTACGAGCAGTACTTC
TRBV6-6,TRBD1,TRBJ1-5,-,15,CASRPTGLSNQPQHF,TGTGCCAGCAGGCCGACAGGGTTAAGCAATCAGCCCCAGCATTTT
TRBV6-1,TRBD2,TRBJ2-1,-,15,CAGRTSGRSINEQFF,TGTGCCGGGCGGACTAGCGGGAGAAGTATCAATGAGCAGTTCTTC
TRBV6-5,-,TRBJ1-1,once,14,CASSYSIRRTEAFF,TGTGCCAGCAGTTACTCGATACGGAGGACTGAAGCTTTCTTT
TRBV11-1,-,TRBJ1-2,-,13,CASSLGRSDGYTF,TGTGCCAGCAGCTTGGGGCGTTCGGATGGCTACACCTTC
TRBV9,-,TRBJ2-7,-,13,CASSDDSFYEQYF,TGTGCCAGCAGCGACGACAGTTTCTACGAGCAGTACTTC
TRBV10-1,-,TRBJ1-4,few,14,CASSEGGTERKLFF,TGCGCCAGCAGTGAGGGTGGGACTGAAAGAAAACTGTTTTTT
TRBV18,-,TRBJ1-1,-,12,CASSPGQTEAFF,TGTGCCAGCTCGCCAGGACAGACTGAAGCTTTCTTT
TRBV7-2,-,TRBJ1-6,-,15,CASSPWDTYNSPLHF,TGTGCCAGCAGCCCTTGGGACACTTATAATTCACCCCTCCACTTT
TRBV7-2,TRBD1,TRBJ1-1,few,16,CASSSGDSSMNTEAFF,TGTGCCAGCAGCTCAGGGGACAGCTCTATGAACACTGAAGCTTTCTTT
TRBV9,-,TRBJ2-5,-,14,CASSTGGLAETQYF,TGTGCCAGCAGTACAGGGGGACTAGCCGAGACCCAGTACTTC
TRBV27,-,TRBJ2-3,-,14,CASSFVYSGDTQYF,TGTGCCAGCAGTTTCGTATATTCCGGGGATACGCAGTATTTT
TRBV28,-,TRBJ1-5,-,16,CASSLMSRGFYQPQHF,TGTGCCAGCAGTTTAATGAGTCGGGGGTTTTATCAGCCCCAGCATTTT
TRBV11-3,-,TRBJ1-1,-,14,CASTKGGSASEAFF,TGTGCCAGCACTAAGGGGGGGTCCGCCTCTGAAGCTTTCTTT
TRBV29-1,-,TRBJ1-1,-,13,CSVAVTYQTEAFF,TGCAGCGTCGCCGTCACCTACCAAACTGAAGCTTTCTTT
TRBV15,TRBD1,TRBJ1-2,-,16,CATSRASGTGNYGYTF,TGTGCCACCAGCAGAGCTTCAGGGACAGGGAACTATGGCTACACCTTC
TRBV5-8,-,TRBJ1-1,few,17,CASSPLVPQGSNTEAFF,TGTGCCAGCAGCCCATTAGTGCCCCAGGGGAGTAACACTGAAGCTTTCTTT
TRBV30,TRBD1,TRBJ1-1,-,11,CAGQGNTEAFF,TGTGCCGGACAGGGTAACACTGAAGCTTTCTTT
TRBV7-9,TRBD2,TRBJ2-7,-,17,CASSSSDISGGHYEQYF,TGTGCCAGCAGCTCCTCCGATATTAGCGGGGGACACTACGAGCAGTACTTC
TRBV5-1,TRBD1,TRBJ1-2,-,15,CASSLYDTGDYGYTF,TGCGCCAGCAGCTTGTATGATACAGGGGACTATGGCTACACCTTC
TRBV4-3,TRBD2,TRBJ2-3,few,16,CASSRSGASGPETQYF,TGCGCCAGCAGCCGTTCTGGCGCTAGCGGCCCCGAGACGCAGTATTTT
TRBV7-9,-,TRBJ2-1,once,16,CASRSGASGSYNEQFF,TGTGCCAGCAGGTCGGGAGCCTCCGGCTCCTACAATGAGCAGTTCTTC
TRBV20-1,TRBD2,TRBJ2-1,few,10,CSASGRWQFF,TGCAGTGCTAGCGGGAGGTGGCAGTTCTTC
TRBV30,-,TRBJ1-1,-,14,CAWSRIRQNTEAFF,TGTGCCTGGAGTAGAATACGACAGAACACTGAAGCTTTCTTT
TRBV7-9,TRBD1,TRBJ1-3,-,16,CASSHNRGSSGNTIYF,TGTGCCAGCAGTCATAACAGGGGAAGCTCTGGAAACACCATATATTTT
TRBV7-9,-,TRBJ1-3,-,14,CASSSSLRGNTIYF,TGTGCCAGCAGCTCTTCGTTGAGGGGAAACACCATATATTTT
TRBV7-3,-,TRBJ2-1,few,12,CASSRRLNEQFF,TGTGCCAGCAGCAGAAGACTCAATGAGCAGTTCTTC
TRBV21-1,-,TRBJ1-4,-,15,CASSRTGEKDEKLFF,TGTGCCAGCAGCCGGACAGGGGAAAAGGATGAAAAACTGTTTTTT
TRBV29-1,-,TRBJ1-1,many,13,CSVGSLLNTEAFF,TGCAGCGTTGGTAGTCTCTTGAACACTGAAGCTTTCTTT